This entry lists 24 T cell receptor beta chains sequenced from one sample in a study of T-cell reconstitution after alpha-beta-depleted transplantation in children. As it was prepared, the TCRbeta library received unique molecular identifiers. Via MiXCR, TCRdb re-called the PCR reads, giving one row per CDR3 protein. The data hold some 120,000 distinct CDR3 sequences, with 9.5% to 10% observed a single time. Specimen: PBMCs, mostly from graft donor cells, collected 180 days after TCRalphabeta/CD19-depleted stem cell transplant. Receptors were obtained from a girl under three years old who had a stem cell transplant for combined immunodeficiency, so the T cells may come from the graft donor.

The chain employs TRBV7-3 and TRBJ2-6; 7 bases align to TRBD1. Germline V CDR1 and CDR2: SGHTA, FQGTGA. Trimming took 5 bases from V and 0 from J; bases not matched to a gene: 13. This CDR3 has 19 residues. The CDR3 region has the DNA TGTGCCAGCAGCCTCCGGACAGGAGACATTACCTCTGGGGCCAACGTCCTGACTTTC. Residues: CASSLRTGDITSGANVLTF.

V usage is TRBV30 and J usage is TRBJ2-1, with 8 bases fitting TRBD2. Looked up from germline, CDR1 is GTSNPN and CDR2 is SVGIG (reference sequence). The CDR3 sequence is 14 residues long. V lost 2 bases to trimming and J lost 8 bases; unmatched junction nucleotides: 8. Here the CDR3 reads CAWSLTGGADEQFF. CDR3 sequence (DNA): TGTGCCTGGAGTCTGACCGGGGGGGCGGATGAGCAGTTCTTC.

The gene calls are TRBV29-1 and TRBJ2-5, with D perhaps TRBD1 (5 bases). The CDR3 is made up of 13 amino acids. CDR1 is SQVTM, CDR2 ANQGSEA, per germline. Trimming shortened V by 5 bases and J by 5 bases, and 15 bases separated the two germline ends. As DNA, the CDR3 is TGCAGCGTTCCCCGGCTGCCAGGGGAGACCCAGTACTTC. Protein product: CSVPRLPGETQYF.

This clonotype showed up just a few times. V and J are TRBV5-5 and TRBJ2-2; D is undetermined. CDR1 SGHKS and CDR2 YYEKEE come from the germline V gene (reference sequence). There are 13 residues in the CDR3. Trimming cost V 1 base and J 6 bases, with 7 bases left between them. The CDR3 DNA follows: TGTGCCAGCAGCTTGACGGTGGCCGGGGAGCTGTTTTTT. It codes for CASSLTVAGELFF.

This rearrangement joins TRBV7-6 to TRBJ2-7; 10 bases fit TRBD1. The J segment lost 7 bases and the V segment lost 4 bases, leaving 10 bases of the junction unmatched. Per germline, CDR1 SGHVS and CDR2 FNYEAQ. CDR3 size: 15 residues. The CDR3 sequence is CASSSGRQGAREQYF. CDR3 in DNA: TGTGCCAGCAGCTCCGGGCGACAGGGGGCTCGGGAGCAGTACTTC.

This clonotype was seen more than once but under ten times. The gene calls are TRBV20-1 and TRBJ2-7, with a weak D call TRBD1 (6 bases). This CDR3 region has 12 residues. V was clipped by 3 bases and J by 0 bases, with 6 bases between them. Germline assignment: CDR1 DFQATT and CDR2 SNEGSKA (reference sequence). The CDR3 loop is CSARDSSYEQYF. For the CDR3, the DNA is TGCAGTGCTAGGGACAGCTCCTACGAGCAGTACTTC.

The chain links TRBV6-1 to TRBJ1-4; D not certain. The V and J ends lost 4 bases and 8 bases respectively, with 14 bases between them. The CDR3 has 14 residues. Germline CDR1 reads MNHNS; CDR2 reads SASEGT. This CDR3 reads CASSATRPREKLFF. As DNA, the CDR3 is TGTGCCAGCAGTGCGACCAGACCTCGGGAAAAACTGTTTTTT.

The chain uses TRBV5-5 and TRBJ2-1, with 9 bases lining up with TRBD1. With 3 bases clipped from V and 5 bases from J, the junction kept 6 bases outside the gene matches. The CDR3 contains 15 residues. The V gene's germline CDR1 is SGHKS and CDR2 YYEKEE (reference sequence). The chain's CDR3 is CASSSTGTGNNEQFF. In nucleotides, the CDR3 is TGTGCCAGCAGCTCCACCGGGACAGGGAACAATGAGCAGTTCTTC.

This rearrangement joins TRBV20-1 to TRBJ2-5, with D perhaps matching TRBD1 or TRBD2 (6 bases each). Germline lookup yields CDR1 DFQATT and CDR2 SNEGSKA (reference sequence). The CDR3 covers 12 residues. V gave up 7 bases and J gave up 5 bases, with 14 bases separating them. Here the CDR3 DNA reads TGCAGTGGGGTACGGGGGCGGGAGACCCAGTACTTC. It encodes CSGVRGRETQYF.

The rearrangement joins TRBV29-1 to TRBJ1-1; D possibly corresponds to TRBD1 (5 bases). V lost 3 bases to trimming and J lost 6 bases, with 17 bases between them. Germline V lookup: CDR1 SQVTM, CDR2 ANQGSEA. The CDR3 is 14 residues long. CDR3 bases: TGCAGCGTTGACCCGGAGCCAGAGACAGCTGAAGCTTTCTTT. This translates into CSVDPEPETAEAFF.

This clonotype appeared a few times. The rearrangement links TRBV29-1 to TRBJ2-3; the D is unclear. CDR1 is SQVTM, CDR2 ANQGSEA, per germline. Trimming cost V 2 bases and J 2 bases, with 8 bases left between them. There are 13 residues in the CDR3. The CDR3 DNA is TGCAGCGTTGAACGCGATGTCACAGATACGCAGTATTTT. Its protein is CSVERDVTDTQYF.

J is TRBJ2-6 and V is TRBV4-3; D not certain. There are 18 residues in the CDR3. V lost 1 base and J 0 bases, leaving 13 bases between the germline ends. In germline, CDR1 is LGHNA, CDR2 YSLEER. CDR3: CASSQVESALSGANVLTF. The CDR3 nucleotides are TGCGCCAGCAGCCAAGTTGAGTCGGCACTCTCTGGGGCCAACGTCCTGACTTTC.

V and J are TRBV10-3 and TRBJ2-1; the match to TRBD2 covers 10 bases. Germline loops: CDR1 ENHRY, CDR2 SYGVKD. The CDR3 consists of 14 residues. Unmatched junction bases numbered 1, after V lost 2 bases and J lost 6 bases. This CDR3 reads CAISEQREGNEQFF. DNA of the CDR3: TGTGCCATCAGTGAGCAGCGGGAGGGCAATGAGCAGTTCTTC.

The gene calls are TRBV6-2 or TRBV6-3 and TRBJ1-5, with no clear D. CDR1 and CDR2 from the germline V gene are MNHEY and SVGEGT. V was shortened by 0 bases and J by 0 bases, with 3 bases between the two germline ends. CDR3 length: 14 residues. DNA of the CDR3: TGTGCCAGCAGTTACTCGAGTAGCAATCAGCCCCAGCATTTT. It yields the protein CASSYSSSNQPQHF.

This clonotype came up a few times. The V call is TRBV24-1, the J call TRBJ2-5; D is perhaps TRBD1 (6 bases). CDR1 is KGHDR, CDR2 SFDVKD, per germline. The CDR3 has 16 residues. The germline V and J ends were trimmed by 3 bases and 4 bases, with 17 bases remaining between them. CDR3 residues: CATSDPTGWGAETQYF. CDR3 in DNA: TGTGCCACCAGTGATCCGACAGGATGGGGCGCAGAGACCCAGTACTTC.

This clonotype was seen just once. This sequence joins TRBV25-1 and TRBJ1-2; 8 nucleotides match TRBD1. CDR1 is MGHDK, CDR2 SYGVNS, per germline. There are 14 residues in the CDR3. Losses at the gene ends were 8 bases for V and 6 bases for J; bases not matched to a gene: 11. This chain's CDR3 is CASPPDRGKDGYTF. The CDR3 bases are TGTGCCAGCCCCCCCGACAGGGGAAAGGATGGCTACACCTTC.

This chain connects TRBV5-1 to TRBJ2-7; 10 bases are a match to TRBD1. Germline V lookup: CDR1 SGHRS, CDR2 YFSETQ. The CDR3 is made up of 15 amino acids. V gave up 1 base and J gave up 1 base; unmatched junction bases: 2. DNA for the CDR3: TGCGCCAGCAGCTTGAGGGGACAGGGGTCCTACGAGCAGTACTTC. This sequence encodes CASSLRGQGSYEQYF.

The chain is built from TRBV20-1 and TRBJ2-3; D call uncertain. This CDR3 spans 13 amino acids. Trimming took 2 bases from V and 1 from J, leaving 7 bases between them. Germline V gene lookup returns CDR1 DFQATT and CDR2 SNEGSKA (reference sequence). CDR3 residues: CSARSFGTDTQYF. The CDR3 region has the DNA TGCAGTGCTAGATCTTTTGGCACAGATACGCAGTATTTT.

This clonotype was counted many times. The V call is TRBV5-1, the J call TRBJ2-2; D remains unclear. Trimming pared 0 bases from V and 1 base from J, leaving 4 bases between. The CDR3 is 14 amino acids. The germline CDR1 and CDR2 sequences are SGHRS and YFSETQ. The CDR3 sequence: CASSLEGNTGELFF. CDR3 sequence (DNA): TGCGCCAGCAGCTTGGAAGGGAACACCGGGGAGCTGTTTTTT.

In its sample, this clonotype was seen a few times. This sequence joins TRBV5-1 and TRBJ2-7, with D uncertain. This CDR3 is built from 14 residues. V gave up 4 bases and J gave up 3 bases, with 14 bases separating them. CDR1 is SGHRS, CDR2 YFSETQ, per germline. The CDR3 DNA reads as TGCGCCAGCAGCACATCGGACGGCGGCTACGAGCAGTACTTC. It codes for CASSTSDGGYEQYF.

This clonotype showed up many times. The chain is built from TRBV5-5 and TRBJ2-7, with 7 bases fitting TRBD1. Germline V gene data show CDR1 as SGHKS and CDR2 as YYEKEE (reference sequence). The CDR3 has 12 amino acids. V lost 4 bases to trimming and J lost 4 bases; unmatched junction nucleotides: 2. CDR3 sequence reads: CASSPTGYEQYF. CDR3 nucleotide sequence: TGTGCCAGCAGCCCGACAGGGTACGAGCAGTACTTC.

This clonotype was seen a handful of times. J is TRBJ2-7 and V is TRBV5-6; weak D call: TRBD1 (5 bases). CDR3 length equals 14 residues. Germline CDR1 and CDR2: SGHDT and YYEEEE. Trimming took off 4 bases at V and 2 bases at J, with 13 bases between the two ends. The CDR3 region is CASSPLDRPYEQYF. The CDR3 DNA sequence: TGTGCCAGCAGCCCCCTCGACAGACCCTACGAGCAGTACTTC.

In this sample, this clonotype turned up a few times. The chain is built from TRBV3-1 and TRBJ2-5; D is unresolved. There are 12 residues in the CDR3. The ends were cut back, 5 bases at V and 5 bases at J, with 9 bases in the middle. From germline, CDR1 is LGHDT and CDR2 YNNKEL (reference sequence). This CDR3 reads CASSTKWETQYF. The CDR3 DNA reads TGTGCCAGCAGCACTAAATGGGAGACCCAGTACTTC.

This chain joins TRBV6-1 and TRBJ1-3; D uncertain. Trimming shortened V by 1 base and J by 0 bases, and 4 bases separated the two germline ends. The V gene's germline CDR1 is MNHNS and CDR2 SASEGT. The CDR3 has 14 amino acids. The chain's CDR3 is CASSEESSGNTIYF. The CDR3 DNA follows: TGTGCCAGCAGTGAAGAGAGCTCTGGAAACACCATATATTTT.